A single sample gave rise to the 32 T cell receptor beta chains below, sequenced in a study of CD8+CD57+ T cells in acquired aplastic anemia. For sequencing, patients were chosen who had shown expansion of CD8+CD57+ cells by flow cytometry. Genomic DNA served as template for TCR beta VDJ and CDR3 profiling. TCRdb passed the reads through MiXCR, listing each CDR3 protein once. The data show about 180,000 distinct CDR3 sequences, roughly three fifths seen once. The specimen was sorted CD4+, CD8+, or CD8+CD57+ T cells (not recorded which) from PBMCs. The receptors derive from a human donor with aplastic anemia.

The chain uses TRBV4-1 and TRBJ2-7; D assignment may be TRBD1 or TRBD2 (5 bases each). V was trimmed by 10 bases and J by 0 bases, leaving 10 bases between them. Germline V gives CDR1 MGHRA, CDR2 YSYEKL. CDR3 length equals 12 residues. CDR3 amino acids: CATRDHSYEQYF. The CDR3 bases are TGCGCCACTAGGGACCACTCCTACGAGCAGTACTTC.

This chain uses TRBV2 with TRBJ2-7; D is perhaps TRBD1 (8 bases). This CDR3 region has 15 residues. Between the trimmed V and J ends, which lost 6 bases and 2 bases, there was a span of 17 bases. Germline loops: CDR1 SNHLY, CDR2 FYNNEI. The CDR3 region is CASSRTGRAPYEQYF. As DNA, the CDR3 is TGTGCCAGCAGCAGGACAGGGAGGGCCCCCTACGAGCAGTACTTC.

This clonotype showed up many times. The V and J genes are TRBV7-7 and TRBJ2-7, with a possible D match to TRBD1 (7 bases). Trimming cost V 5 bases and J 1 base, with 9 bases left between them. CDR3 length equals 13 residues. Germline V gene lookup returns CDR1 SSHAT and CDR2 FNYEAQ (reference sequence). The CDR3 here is CASSAGQSYEQYF. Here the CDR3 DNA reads TGTGCCAGCAGCGCGGGACAGTCCTACGAGCAGTACTTC.

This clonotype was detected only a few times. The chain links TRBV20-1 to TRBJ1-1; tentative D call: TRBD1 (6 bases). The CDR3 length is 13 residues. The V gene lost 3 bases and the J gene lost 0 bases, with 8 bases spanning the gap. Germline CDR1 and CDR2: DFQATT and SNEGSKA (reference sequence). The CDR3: CSARDSLNTEAFF. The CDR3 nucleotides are TGCAGTGCTAGGGACAGTTTGAACACTGAAGCTTTCTTT.

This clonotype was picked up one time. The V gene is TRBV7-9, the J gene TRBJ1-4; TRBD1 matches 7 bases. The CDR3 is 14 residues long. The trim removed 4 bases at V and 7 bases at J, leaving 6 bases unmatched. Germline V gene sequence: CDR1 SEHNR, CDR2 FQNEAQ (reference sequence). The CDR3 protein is CASSSQTGSEKLFF. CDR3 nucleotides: TGTGCCAGCAGCTCCCAGACAGGGAGTGAAAAACTGTTTTTT.

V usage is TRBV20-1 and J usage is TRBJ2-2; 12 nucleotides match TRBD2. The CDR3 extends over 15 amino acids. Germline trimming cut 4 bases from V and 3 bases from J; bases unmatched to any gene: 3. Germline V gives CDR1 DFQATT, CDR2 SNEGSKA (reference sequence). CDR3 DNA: TGCAGTGCTACTAGCGGGGGGGCCCACACCGGGGAGCTGTTTTTT. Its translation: CSATSGGAHTGELFF.

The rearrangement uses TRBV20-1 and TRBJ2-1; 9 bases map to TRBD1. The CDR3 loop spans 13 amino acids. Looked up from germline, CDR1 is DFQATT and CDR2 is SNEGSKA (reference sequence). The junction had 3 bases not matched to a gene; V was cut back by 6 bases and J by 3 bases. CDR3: CSARGQGYNEQFF. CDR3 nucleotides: TGCAGTGCGCGGGGACAGGGCTACAATGAGCAGTTCTTC.

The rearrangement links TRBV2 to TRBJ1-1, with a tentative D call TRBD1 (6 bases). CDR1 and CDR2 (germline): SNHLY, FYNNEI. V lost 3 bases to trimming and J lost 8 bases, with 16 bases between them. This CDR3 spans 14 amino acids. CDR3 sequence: CASSDYREGGEAFF. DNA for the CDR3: TGTGCCAGCAGTGACTACAGGGAGGGCGGGGAAGCTTTCTTT.

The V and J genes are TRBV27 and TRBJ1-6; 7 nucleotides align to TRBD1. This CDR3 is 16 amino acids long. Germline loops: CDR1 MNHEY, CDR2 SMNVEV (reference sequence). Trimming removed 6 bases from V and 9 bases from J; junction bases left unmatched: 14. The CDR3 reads CASSLVTGARGSPLHF. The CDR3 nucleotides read TGTGCCAGCAGCCTAGTCACAGGGGCACGGGGTTCACCCCTCCACTTT.

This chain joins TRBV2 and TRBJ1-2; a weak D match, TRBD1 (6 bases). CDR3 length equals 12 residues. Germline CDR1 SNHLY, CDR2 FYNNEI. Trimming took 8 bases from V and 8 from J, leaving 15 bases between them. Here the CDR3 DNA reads TGTGCCAGCCGATGGACAGTCGGGGGCTACACCTTC. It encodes CASRWTVGGYTF.

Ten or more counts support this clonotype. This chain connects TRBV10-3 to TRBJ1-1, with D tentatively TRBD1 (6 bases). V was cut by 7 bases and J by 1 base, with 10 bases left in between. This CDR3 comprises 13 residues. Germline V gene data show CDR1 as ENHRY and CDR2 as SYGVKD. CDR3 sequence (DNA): TGTGCCATCACGGGGACAACGAACACTGAAGCTTTCTTT. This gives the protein CAITGTTNTEAFF.

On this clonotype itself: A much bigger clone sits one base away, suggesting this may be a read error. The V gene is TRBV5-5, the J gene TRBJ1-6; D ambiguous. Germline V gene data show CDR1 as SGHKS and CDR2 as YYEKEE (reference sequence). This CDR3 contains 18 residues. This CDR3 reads CAGSLAVTGDSYNSPLHF. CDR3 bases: TGTGCCGGCAGCTTGGCCGTAACTGGGGATTCCTATAATTCACCCCTCCACTTT.

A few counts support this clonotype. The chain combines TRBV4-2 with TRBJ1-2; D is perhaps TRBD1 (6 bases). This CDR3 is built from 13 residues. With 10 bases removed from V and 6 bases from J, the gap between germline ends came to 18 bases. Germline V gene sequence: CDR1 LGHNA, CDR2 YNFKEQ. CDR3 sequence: CATSADSWDGYTF. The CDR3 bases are TGTGCCACCAGTGCGGACAGCTGGGATGGCTACACCTTC.

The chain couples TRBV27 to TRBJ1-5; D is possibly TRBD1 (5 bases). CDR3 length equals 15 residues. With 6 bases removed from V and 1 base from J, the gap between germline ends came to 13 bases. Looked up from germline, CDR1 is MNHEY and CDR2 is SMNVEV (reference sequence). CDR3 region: CASSYHRDSNQPQHF. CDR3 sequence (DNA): TGTGCCAGCAGCTACCACCGGGACAGCAATCAGCCCCAGCATTTT.

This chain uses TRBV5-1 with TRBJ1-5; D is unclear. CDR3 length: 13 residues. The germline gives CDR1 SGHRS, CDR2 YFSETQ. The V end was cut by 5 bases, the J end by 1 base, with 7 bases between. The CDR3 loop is CASRLGSNQPQHF. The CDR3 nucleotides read TGCGCCAGCAGGCTGGGGAGCAATCAGCCCCAGCATTTT.

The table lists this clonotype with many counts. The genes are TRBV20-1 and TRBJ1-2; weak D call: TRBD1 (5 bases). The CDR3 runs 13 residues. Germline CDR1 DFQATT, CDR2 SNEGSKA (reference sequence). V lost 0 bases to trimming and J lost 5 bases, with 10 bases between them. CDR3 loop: CSARDRDSYGYTF. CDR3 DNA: TGCAGTGCTAGAGACAGGGATTCTTATGGCTACACCTTC.

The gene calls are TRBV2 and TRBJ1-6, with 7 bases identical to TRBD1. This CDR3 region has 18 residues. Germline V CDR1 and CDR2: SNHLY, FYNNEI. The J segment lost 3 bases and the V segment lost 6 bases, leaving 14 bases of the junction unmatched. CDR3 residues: CASSNRGPSLYYNSPLHF. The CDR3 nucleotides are TGTGCCAGCAGCAACAGGGGACCTTCTCTGTACTATAATTCACCCCTCCACTTT. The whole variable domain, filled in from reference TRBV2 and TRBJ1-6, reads EPEVTQTPSHQVTQMGQEVILRCVPISNHLYFYWYRQILGQKVEFLVSFYNNEISEKSEIFDDQFSVERPDGSNFTLKIRSTKLEDSAMYFCASSNRGPSLYYNSPLHFGNGTRLTVT.

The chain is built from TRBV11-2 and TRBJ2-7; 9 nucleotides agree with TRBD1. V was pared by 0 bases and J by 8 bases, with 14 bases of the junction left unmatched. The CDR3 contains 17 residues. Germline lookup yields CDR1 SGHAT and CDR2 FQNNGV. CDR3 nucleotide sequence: TGTGCCAGCAGCTTAGATTTGACAGGGGGTAGGTTTTATAAGCAGTACTTC. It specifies CASSLDLTGGRFYKQYF.

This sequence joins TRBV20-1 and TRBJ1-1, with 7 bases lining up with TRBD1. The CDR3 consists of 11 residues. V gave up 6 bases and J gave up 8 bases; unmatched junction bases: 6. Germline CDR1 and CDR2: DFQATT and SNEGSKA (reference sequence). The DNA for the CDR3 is TGCAGTGCCCGGGACAGAGGGGAAGCTTTCTTT. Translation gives CSARDRGEAFF.

CDR3 coding DNA: TGTGCCAGCTTTGCCCTAGCGGGGGCCCGCGAGCTGTTTTTT. Residues: CASFALAGARELFF. This chain links TRBV12-3 or TRBV12-4 with TRBJ2-2, with 10 bases matching TRBD2. Germline trimming cut 8 bases from V and 11 bases from J; bases unmatched to any gene: 11. The CDR3 runs 14 residues.

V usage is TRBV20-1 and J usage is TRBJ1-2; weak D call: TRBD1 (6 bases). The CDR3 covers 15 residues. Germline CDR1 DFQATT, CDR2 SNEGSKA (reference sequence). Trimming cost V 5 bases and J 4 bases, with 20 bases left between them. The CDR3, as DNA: TGCAGTGCTGAAAGCGGGCAGGGGACATCCTATGGCTACACCTTC. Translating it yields CSAESGQGTSYGYTF.

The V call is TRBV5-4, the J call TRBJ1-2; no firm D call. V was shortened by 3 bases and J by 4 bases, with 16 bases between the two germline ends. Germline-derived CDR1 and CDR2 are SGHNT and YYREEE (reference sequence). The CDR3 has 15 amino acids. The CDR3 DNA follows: TGTGCCAGCAGCTCCAGTGGAGGGTTTACCTATGGCTACACCTTC. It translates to CASSSSGGFTYGYTF.

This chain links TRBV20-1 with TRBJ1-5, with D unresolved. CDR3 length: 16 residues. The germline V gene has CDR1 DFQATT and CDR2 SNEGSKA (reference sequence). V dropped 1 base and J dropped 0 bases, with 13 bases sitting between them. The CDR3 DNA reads TGCAGTGCTAGAGGTCCAGCCTTTGATAGCAATCAGCCCCAGCATTTT. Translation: CSARGPAFDSNQPQHF.

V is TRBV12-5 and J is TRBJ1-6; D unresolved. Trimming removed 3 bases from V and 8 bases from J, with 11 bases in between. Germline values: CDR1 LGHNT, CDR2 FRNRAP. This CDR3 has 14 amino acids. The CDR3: CASGFGSGDSPLHF. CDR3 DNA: TGTGCTAGTGGTTTCGGTAGCGGGGATTCACCCCTCCACTTT.

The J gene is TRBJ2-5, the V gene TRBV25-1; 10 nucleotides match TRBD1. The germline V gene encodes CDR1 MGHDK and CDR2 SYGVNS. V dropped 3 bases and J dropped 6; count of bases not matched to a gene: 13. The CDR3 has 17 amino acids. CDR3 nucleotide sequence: TGTGCCAGCAGTGATGCCCTTCCGGGACAGGGGTGGAAGACCCAGTACTTC. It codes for CASSDALPGQGWKTQYF.

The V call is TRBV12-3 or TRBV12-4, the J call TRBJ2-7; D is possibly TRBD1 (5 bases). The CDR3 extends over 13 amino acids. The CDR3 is CASAKGDTYEQYF. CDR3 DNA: TGTGCTAGTGCTAAAGGGGATACCTACGAGCAGTACTTC.

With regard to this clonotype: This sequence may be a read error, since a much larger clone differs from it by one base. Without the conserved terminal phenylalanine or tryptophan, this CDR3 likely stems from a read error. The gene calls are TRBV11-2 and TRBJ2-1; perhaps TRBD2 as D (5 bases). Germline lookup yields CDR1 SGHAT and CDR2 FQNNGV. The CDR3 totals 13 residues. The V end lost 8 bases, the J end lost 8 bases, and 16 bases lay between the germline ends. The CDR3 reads CASEGRYRYEQFL. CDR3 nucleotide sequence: TGTGCCAGCGAGGGCCGTTATAGGTATGAGCAGTTCCTC.

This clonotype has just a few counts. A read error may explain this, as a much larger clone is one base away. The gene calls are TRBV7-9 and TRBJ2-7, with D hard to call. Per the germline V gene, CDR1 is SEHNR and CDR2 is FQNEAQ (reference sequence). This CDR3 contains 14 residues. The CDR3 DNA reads TGTGCCAGCAGCTTAGCCGGCCCCCTTTACGAGCGGTACTTC. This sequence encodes CASSLAGPLYERYF.

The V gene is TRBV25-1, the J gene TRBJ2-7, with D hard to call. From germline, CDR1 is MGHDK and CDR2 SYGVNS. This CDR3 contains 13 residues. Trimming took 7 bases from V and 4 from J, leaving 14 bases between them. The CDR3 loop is CASTDSGQYEQYF. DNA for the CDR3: TGTGCCAGCACAGACTCCGGCCAATACGAGCAGTACTTC.

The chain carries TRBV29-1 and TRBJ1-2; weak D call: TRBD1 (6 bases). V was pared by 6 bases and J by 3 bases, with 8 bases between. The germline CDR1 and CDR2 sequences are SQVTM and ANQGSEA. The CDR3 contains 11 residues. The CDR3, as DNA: TGCAGCGTCCAGGGGTACTATGGCTACACCTTC. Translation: CSVQGYYGYTF.

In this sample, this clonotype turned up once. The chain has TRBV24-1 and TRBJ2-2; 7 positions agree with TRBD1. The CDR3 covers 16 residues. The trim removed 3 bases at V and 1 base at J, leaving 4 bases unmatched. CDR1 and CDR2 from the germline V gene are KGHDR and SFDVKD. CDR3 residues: CATSDRQGGNTGELFF. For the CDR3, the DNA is TGTGCCACCAGTGATCGACAGGGCGGGAACACCGGGGAGCTGTTTTTT.

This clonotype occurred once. The CDR3 bases are TGTGCCAGCAGTGGGGCTGCCTATAATTCACCCCTCCACTTT. Protein sequence: CASSGAAYNSPLHF. The genes are TRBV25-1 and TRBJ1-6; no clear D. The germline V gene has CDR1 MGHDK and CDR2 SYGVNS. CDR3 length: 14 residues. V was cut by 4 bases and J by 2 bases, with 6 bases left in between.